The clone carrying this TCR beta chain was seen only a few times. Its antigen is currently unknown. The data were taken from a study of beta chain features in type 1 diabetes. Using CD45RO/CCR7/CD25/CD127/CD95/CD27, CD4+ naive, central memory, regulatory and stem cell-like memory cells were sorted. Study-wide results and caveats: Insertions were fewer and deletions more numerous at VDJ junctions in type 1 diabetes patients. In every one of the four CD4+ subsets, TCRB CDR3s were moderately but significantly shorter in Type 1 diabetes patients. Cells with high TCR expression could be over-represented by cDNA sequencing.

What was sequenced were expressed TCRB transcripts, since all of the isolated RNA had been reverse transcribed. Produced via immunoSEQ multiplex PCR; TCRdb's table is partial and in-frame only. This sample yields around 350,000 clones, of which roughly 12% are seen a single time; roughly 0.017% belongs to the top ten. The source is a young man in good health. The sequenced material came from naive CD4+ T cells from blood.

This CDR3 reads CASSYSAGDHYEQYF. CDR3 DNA sequence: TGTGCCAGCAGTTACTCGGCGGGAGACCACTACGAGCAGTACTTC. This sequence joins TRBV6-5 and TRBJ2-7; 7 bases line up with TRBD2. The CDR3 length is 15 residues. Germline V gene lookup returns CDR1 MNHEY and CDR2 SVGAGI. J gave up 3 bases and V 0 bases, and 5 bases lay outside the gene matches.